This is a list of T cell receptor beta chains from one sample in a study of breast tumors, draining lymph nodes, adjacent tissues. TCRdb recomputed calls from the multiplex PCR reads with MiXCR, one row per CDR3 protein. The table lists fewer than 80,000 distinct CDR3 sequences, about 40% of them singletons, with roughly 8.1% in the top ten. Input material: breast tumor tissue. The origin of the receptors is a female donor with breast cancer. Some clones in this sample may be carry-over from other donors' samples. The CDR3 runs from the conserved cysteine through the conserved F or W. Each record gives: clone size, D gene, J gene, V gene, CDR3 protein, CDR3 DNA. D genes are given only for firm matches. Part of the rows lack a size; the others show once, few, many or a class for expanded clones.

size: .; D: TRBD1; J: TRBJ1-2; V: TRBV10-3; CDR3: CAISDRDRAYTF; DNA: TGTGCCATCAGTGACCGGGACAGGGCCTACACCTTC
size: .; D: .; J: TRBJ2-1; V: TRBV11-1; CDR3: CASRPISDYNEQFF; DNA: TGTGCCAGCAGGCCTATTAGCGACTACAATGAGCAGTTCTTC
size: many; D: .; J: TRBJ2-5; V: TRBV6-1; CDR3: CASSGRTLETQYF; DNA: TGTGCCAGCAGTGGACGGACCCTAGAGACCCAGTACTTC
size: many; D: TRBD1; J: TRBJ2-4; V: TRBV7-2; CDR3: CASRPGTGGGIQYF; DNA: TGTGCCAGCAGGCCCGGGACAGGGGGCGGCATTCAGTACTTC
size: few; D: .; J: TRBJ1-2; V: TRBV6-2/TRBV6-3; CDR3: CASWGSSGNYGYTF; DNA: TGTGCCAGCTGGGGGAGTTCGGGTAACTATGGCTACACCTTC
size: many; D: .; J: TRBJ2-7; V: TRBV5-6; CDR3: CASSMGGRRYEQYF; DNA: TGTGCCAGCTCCATGGGGGGGCGACGATACGAGCAGTACTTC
size: .; D: .; J: TRBJ1-5; V: TRBV3-1; CDR3: CASSQAGKETQHF; DNA: TGTGCCAGCAGCCAAGCTGGAAAAGAGACCCAGCATTTT
size: .; D: .; J: TRBJ1-6; V: TRBV20-1; CDR3: CSARSLHASESPLHF; DNA: TGCAGTGCTAGAAGCCTCCACGCGTCAGAGTCACCCCTCCACTTT
size: many; D: .; J: TRBJ2-1; V: TRBV20-1; CDR3: CSATILSTSGNYNEQFF; DNA: TGCAGTGCTACTATCCTAAGCACGTCGGGTAACTACAATGAGCAGTTCTTC
size: .; D: .; J: TRBJ1-5; V: TRBV7-2; CDR3: CASSLGLGRLNQPQHF; DNA: TGTGCCAGCAGCTTAGGTCTGGGCAGGTTAAATCAGCCCCAGCATTTT
size: .; D: .; J: TRBJ2-5; V: TRBV7-9; CDR3: CASASGGRRQETQYF; DNA: TGTGCCAGCGCCTCTGGGGGGAGGCGCCAAGAGACCCAGTACTTC
size: many; D: .; J: TRBJ2-7; V: TRBV28; CDR3: CASSSGTQSYEQYF; DNA: TGTGCCAGCAGTTCGGGGACCCAGAGCTACGAGCAGTACTTC
size: many; D: .; J: TRBJ1-2; V: TRBV18; CDR3: CASSPPQGSYGYTF; DNA: TGTGCCAGCTCACCACCCCAGGGGAGCTATGGCTACACCTTC
size: many; D: .; J: TRBJ2-2; V: TRBV7-2; CDR3: CASTLLGVGLPGELFF; DNA: TGTGCCAGCACCCTCTTAGGGGTGGGGCTGCCCGGGGAGCTGTTTTTT
size: many; D: .; J: TRBJ2-7; V: TRBV3-1; CDR3: CASSRRTGAGRDEQYF; DNA: TGTGCCAGCAGCAGGAGAACAGGGGCGGGGAGGGACGAGCAGTACTTC
size: many; D: .; J: TRBJ1-2; V: TRBV12-3/TRBV12-4; CDR3: CASSLIGAERGGGYTF; DNA: TGTGCCAGCAGTTTGATCGGTGCGGAAAGGGGAGGCGGCTACACCTTC
size: .; D: .; J: TRBJ1-2; V: TRBV5-4; CDR3: CASVGGLSDGYTF; DNA: TGTGCTAGCGTCGGTGGGTTGTCGGATGGCTACACCTTC
size: many; D: .; J: TRBJ2-5; V: TRBV7-8; CDR3: CASSLGGAFGETQYF; DNA: TGTGCCAGCAGCTTAGGGGGGGCTTTTGGGGAGACCCAGTACTTC
size: many; D: .; J: TRBJ2-1; V: TRBV6-2/TRBV6-3; CDR3: CASSLDNNEQFF; DNA: TGTGCCAGCAGCTTAGATAATAATGAGCAGTTCTTC
size: medium-sized; D: .; J: TRBJ2-5; V: TRBV7-6; CDR3: CASSLPPETQYF; DNA: TGTGCCAGCAGCTTACCCCCGGAGACCCAGTACTTC
size: .; D: .; J: TRBJ1-2; V: TRBV25-1; CDR3: CASSDGANYGYTF; DNA: TGTGCCAGCAGTGACGGAGCTAACTATGGCTACACCTTC
size: many; D: TRBD2; J: TRBJ2-1; V: TRBV20-1; CDR3: CSASGTSGRRNEQFF; DNA: TGCAGTGCTAGTGGGACTAGCGGGAGAAGGAATGAGCAGTTCTTC
size: .; D: .; J: TRBJ1-4; V: TRBV6-5; CDR3: CASSYSFGEKLFF; DNA: TGTGCCAGCAGTTACTCCTTCGGAGAAAAACTGTTTTTT
size: many; D: TRBD1; J: TRBJ2-4; V: TRBV12-3/TRBV12-4; CDR3: CASSPTGEQNIQYF; DNA: TGTGCCAGCAGTCCCACAGGGGAACAAAACATTCAGTACTTC
size: .; D: .; J: TRBJ1-1; V: TRBV5-1; CDR3: CASRDGLNTGAFF; DNA: TGCGCCAGCCGGGACGGTCTGAACACTGGAGCTTTCTTT
size: .; D: .; J: TRBJ1-1; V: TRBV30; CDR3: CAWSEGENTEAFF; DNA: TGTGCCTGGAGTGAAGGGGAGAACACTGAAGCTTTCTTT
size: .; D: .; J: TRBJ2-1; V: TRBV12-5; CDR3: CASSLEWRGERYNEQFF; DNA: TGTGCCAGCAGTTTGGAATGGCGCGGGGAGAGGTACAATGAGCAGTTCTTC
size: .; D: .; J: TRBJ2-3; V: TRBV7-8; CDR3: CASSPGDGTDTQYF; DNA: TGTGCCAGTAGCCCCGGGGATGGCACAGATACGCAGTATTTT
size: many; D: TRBD2; J: TRBJ2-3; V: TRBV6-6; CDR3: CASSSPNRLASDTQYF; DNA: TGTGCCAGCAGTTCTCCGAACCGACTAGCCTCAGATACGCAGTATTTT
size: .; D: TRBD2; J: TRBJ2-2; V: TRBV10-1; CDR3: CASSGGTSGRNTGELFF; DNA: TGCGCCAGCAGTGGCGGGACTAGCGGGAGGAACACCGGGGAGCTGTTTTTT
size: medium-sized; D: TRBD1; J: TRBJ2-7; V: TRBV11-2; CDR3: CASSSDRVYEQYF; DNA: TGTGCCAGCAGCTCGGACAGGGTCTACGAGCAGTACTTC
size: many; D: .; J: TRBJ2-1; V: TRBV12-3/TRBV12-4; CDR3: CASSLLPWAIRSYNEQFF; DNA: TGTGCCAGCAGTTTACTCCCTTGGGCCATCCGGTCCTACAATGAGCAGTTCTTC
size: many; D: TRBD2; J: TRBJ2-1; V: TRBV12-3/TRBV12-4; CDR3: CASSLIGRSGIGQFF; DNA: TGTGCCAGCAGTTTAATCGGTCGGAGCGGGATCGGGCAGTTCTTC
size: .; D: .; J: TRBJ1-1; V: TRBV7-9; CDR3: CASSPSGNTEAFF; DNA: TGTGCCAGCAGCCCCAGTGGGAACACTGAAGCTTTCTTT
size: many; D: .; J: TRBJ1-5; V: TRBV11-2; CDR3: CASSLSGTNQPQHF; DNA: TGTGCCAGCAGCTTGTCGGGCACCAATCAGCCCCAGCATTTT
size: many; D: TRBD1; J: TRBJ2-7; V: TRBV7-3; CDR3: CARTDKGTEGFWEYF; DNA: TGTGCCAGGACGGACAAGGGGACAGAAGGATTTTGGGAGTACTTC
size: .; D: TRBD1; J: TRBJ1-2; V: TRBV7-2; CDR3: CASSLRRTGMNGYTF; DNA: TGTGCCAGCAGCTTACGCCGGACAGGGATGAATGGCTACACCTTC
size: .; D: .; J: TRBJ2-6; V: TRBV7-3; CDR3: CASSPGVVIGANVLTF; DNA: TGTGCCAGCAGCCCCGGGGTAGTGATTGGGGCCAACGTCCTGACCTTC
size: .; D: .; J: TRBJ2-7; V: TRBV7-9; CDR3: CASSSLDGTQLSEQYF; DNA: TGTGCCAGCAGCTCCCTGGACGGGACTCAACTTTCCGAGCAGTACTTC
size: once; D: .; J: TRBJ1-4; V: TRBV7-9; CDR3: CASSFFGASNTEKLFF; DNA: TGTGCCAGCAGCTTTTTCGGGGCGAGTAACACTGAAAAACTGTTTTTT
size: many; D: .; J: TRBJ2-1; V: TRBV20-1; CDR3: CSARRGSSYNEQFF; DNA: TGCAGTGCTAGACGGGGGAGCTCCTACAATGAGCAGTTCTTC
size: many; D: TRBD1; J: TRBJ2-7; V: TRBV20-1; CDR3: CSARDPGTGGHYEQYF; DNA: TGCAGTGCTAGAGATCCCGGGACAGGGGGCCACTACGAGCAGTACTTC
size: many; D: .; J: TRBJ2-7; V: TRBV12-3/TRBV12-4; CDR3: CASSFRSGPQGPSEQYF; DNA: TGTGCCAGCAGTTTTCGCTCGGGCCCTCAGGGACCAAGCGAGCAGTACTTC
size: many; D: .; J: TRBJ2-5; V: TRBV11-2; CDR3: CASSLGGVETQYF; DNA: TGTGCCAGCAGCTTAGGCGGGGTGGAGACCCAGTACTTC
size: .; D: .; J: TRBJ2-1; V: TRBV29-1; CDR3: CSVDTGMNPYNEQFF; DNA: TGCAGCGTCGATACGGGAATGAACCCCTACAATGAGCAGTTCTTC
size: few; D: .; J: TRBJ2-5; V: TRBV15; CDR3: CATSSLGDGTTQYF; DNA: TGTGCCACCAGCAGCTTAGGGGATGGGACTACCCAGTACTTC